A selection of T cell receptor beta chains follows, all from one sample in a study of response to subunit inactivated influenza vaccine. TCRdb used MiXCR to reprocess the RT-PCR reads, holding one entry per CDR3 protein. The table includes approximately 730,000 distinct CDR3 sequences, 11% to 15% detected once. The starting material was PBMCs from blood, obtained 14 to 15 days before vaccination. Receptors were obtained from a middle-aged man who received an inactivated influenza vaccine. The CDR3 runs from the conserved cysteine through the conserved F or W. The D gene is left open where the match is weak. Not all rows give a size; the values are once, few, many and, for expanded clones, a class.

v_gene: TRBV5-1; d_gene: TRBD2; len: 15; abundance: many; j_gene: TRBJ2-1; CDR3nt: TGCGCCAGCAGCTTGTCTCGCGGGAGCGGAGGTGAGCAGTTCTTC; CDR3aa: CASSLSRGSGGEQFF
v_gene: TRBV12-3/TRBV12-4; d_gene: .; len: 16; abundance: .; j_gene: TRBJ1-2; CDR3nt: TGTGCCAGCAGTTTAGCTCGGGACGGATCTAACTATGGCTACACCTTC; CDR3aa: CASSLARDGSNYGYTF
v_gene: TRBV2; d_gene: .; len: 15; abundance: .; j_gene: TRBJ1-1; CDR3nt: TGTGCCAGAGTAAGCGGAGGCCCAGCGAACACTGAAGCTTTCTTT; CDR3aa: CARVSGGPANTEAFF
v_gene: TRBV7-6; d_gene: TRBD1; len: 15; abundance: .; j_gene: TRBJ2-7; CDR3nt: TGTGCCAGCAGCTTACAGGGACAGGCCCTTGAGGAGCAGTACTTC; CDR3aa: CASSLQGQALEEQYF
v_gene: TRBV5-1; d_gene: .; len: 16; abundance: .; j_gene: TRBJ2-2; CDR3nt: TGCGCCAGCAGTGGGCGCAGGGGATCCAACACCGGGGAGCTGTTTTTT; CDR3aa: CASSGRRGSNTGELFF
v_gene: TRBV24-1; d_gene: .; len: 18; abundance: few; j_gene: TRBJ1-6; CDR3nt: TGTGCCACCAGTGATTTGCGGGCGAGACGCCCAGAATGCTCACCCCTCCACTTT; CDR3aa: CATSDLRARRPECSPLHF
v_gene: TRBV5-1; d_gene: TRBD1; len: 14; abundance: many; j_gene: TRBJ1-1; CDR3nt: TGTGCCAGCAGCTTGGGGACAGGCGGGACTGAAGCTTTCTTT; CDR3aa: CASSLGTGGTEAFF
v_gene: TRBV6-5; d_gene: .; len: 17; abundance: .; j_gene: TRBJ2-2; CDR3nt: TGTGCCAGCAGTTCCACGGCGGGACGGCGGAACACCGGGGAGCTGTTTTTT; CDR3aa: CASSSTAGRRNTGELFF
v_gene: TRBV9; d_gene: TRBD2; len: 17; abundance: .; j_gene: TRBJ2-3; CDR3nt: TGTGCCAGCAGCGCCTCCGGGACTACCCCTTCCACAGATACGCAGTATTTT; CDR3aa: CASSASGTTPSTDTQYF
v_gene: TRBV11-1; d_gene: TRBD2; len: 18; abundance: few; j_gene: TRBJ2-1; CDR3nt: TGTGCCAGCAGCTTAGATTCTAGCGGGATTTGGACCTACAATGAGCAGTTCTTC; CDR3aa: CASSLDSSGIWTYNEQFF
v_gene: TRBV7-9; d_gene: .; len: 15; abundance: .; j_gene: TRBJ2-7; CDR3nt: TGTGCCAGCACCCTTAAAGACAGCCTCTTTGGTGAGCAGTACTTC; CDR3aa: CASTLKDSLFGEQYF
v_gene: TRBV5-1; d_gene: .; len: 15; abundance: many; j_gene: TRBJ2-1; CDR3nt: TGCGCCAGCAGCTTGTCCGGCCCCCTCTACAATGAGCAGTTCTTC; CDR3aa: CASSLSGPLYNEQFF
v_gene: TRBV7-2; d_gene: .; len: 14; abundance: few; j_gene: TRBJ1-4; CDR3nt: TGTGCCAGCAGTCGGTCCACCTCCAATGAAAAACTGTTTTTT; CDR3aa: CASSRSTSNEKLFF
v_gene: TRBV6-2/TRBV6-3; d_gene: TRBD2; len: 18; abundance: few; j_gene: TRBJ2-2; CDR3nt: TGTGCCAGCAGTTACTCCCCTAGCGGGAGGTGGGATACCGGGGAGCTGTTTTTT; CDR3aa: CASSYSPSGRWDTGELFF
v_gene: TRBV28; d_gene: .; len: 12; abundance: many; j_gene: TRBJ2-1; CDR3nt: TGTGCCAGCAGTCCTGCGAGGGTTGAGCAGTTCTTC; CDR3aa: CASSPARVEQFF
v_gene: TRBV15; d_gene: TRBD1; len: 15; abundance: few; j_gene: TRBJ2-7; CDR3nt: TGTGCCACCAGCAGAGCGCCGGGACAGACCTACGAGCAGTACTTC; CDR3aa: CATSRAPGQTYEQYF
v_gene: TRBV6-1; d_gene: TRBD1; len: 17; abundance: few; j_gene: TRBJ1-3; CDR3nt: TGTGCCAGCAGTGTTCACGGACAGGGTGTATCTGGAAACACCATATATTTT; CDR3aa: CASSVHGQGVSGNTIYF
v_gene: TRBV20-1; d_gene: .; len: 15; abundance: many; j_gene: TRBJ2-6; CDR3nt: TGCAGTGCTAGCGGCCACAGTATTGGGGCCAACGTCCTGACTTTC; CDR3aa: CSASGHSIGANVLTF
v_gene: TRBV15; d_gene: .; len: 14; abundance: few; j_gene: TRBJ2-2; CDR3nt: TGTGCCACCAGCAGAGGAGGAAACACCGGGGAGCTGTTTTTT; CDR3aa: CATSRGGNTGELFF
v_gene: TRBV28; d_gene: TRBD1; len: 16; abundance: .; j_gene: TRBJ1-5; CDR3nt: TGTGCCAGCAGTTTACCAGGACAGGGTAGCAATCAGCCCCAGCATTTT; CDR3aa: CASSLPGQGSNQPQHF
v_gene: TRBV28; d_gene: .; len: 14; abundance: few; j_gene: TRBJ1-3; CDR3nt: TGTGCCAGCAGTTTGGGGACGACCCGAAACACCATATATTTT; CDR3aa: CASSLGTTRNTIYF
v_gene: TRBV7-2; d_gene: .; len: 15; abundance: .; j_gene: TRBJ1-5; CDR3nt: TGTGCCAGCAGACGACAGCCTTATAGCAATCAGCCCCAGCATTTT; CDR3aa: CASRRQPYSNQPQHF